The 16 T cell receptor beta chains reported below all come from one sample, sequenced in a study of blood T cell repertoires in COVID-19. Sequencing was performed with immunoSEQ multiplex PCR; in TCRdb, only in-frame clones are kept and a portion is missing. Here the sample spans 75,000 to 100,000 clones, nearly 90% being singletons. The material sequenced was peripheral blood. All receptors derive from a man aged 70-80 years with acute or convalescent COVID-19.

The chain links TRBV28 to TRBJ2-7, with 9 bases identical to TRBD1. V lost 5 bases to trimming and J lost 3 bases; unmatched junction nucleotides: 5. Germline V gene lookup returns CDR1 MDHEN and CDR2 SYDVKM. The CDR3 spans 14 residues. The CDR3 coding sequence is TGTGCCAGCAGTGACCGGGACAGGGACTACGAGCAGTACTTC. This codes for CASSDRDRDYEQYF.

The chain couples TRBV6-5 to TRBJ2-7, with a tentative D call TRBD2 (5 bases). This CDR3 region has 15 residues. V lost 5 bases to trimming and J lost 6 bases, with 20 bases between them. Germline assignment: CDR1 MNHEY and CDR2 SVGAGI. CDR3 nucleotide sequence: TGTGCCAGCAGTCGCCGGGAAACGTCGTTAGGCGAGCAGTACTTC. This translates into CASSRRETSLGEQYF.

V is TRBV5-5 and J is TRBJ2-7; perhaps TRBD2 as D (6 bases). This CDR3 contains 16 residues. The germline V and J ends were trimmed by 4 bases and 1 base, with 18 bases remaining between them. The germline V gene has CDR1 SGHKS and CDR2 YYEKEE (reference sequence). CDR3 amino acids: CASSLRFGAGSYEQYF. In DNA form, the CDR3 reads TGTGCCAGCAGCCTGCGTTTTGGGGCGGGGTCCTACGAGCAGTACTTC. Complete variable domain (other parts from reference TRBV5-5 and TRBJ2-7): DAGVTQSPTHLIKTRGQQVTLRCSPISGHKSVSWYQQVLGQGPQFIFQYYEKEERGRGNFPDRFSARQFPNYSSELNVNALLLGDSALYLCASSLRFGAGSYEQYFGPGTRLTVT.

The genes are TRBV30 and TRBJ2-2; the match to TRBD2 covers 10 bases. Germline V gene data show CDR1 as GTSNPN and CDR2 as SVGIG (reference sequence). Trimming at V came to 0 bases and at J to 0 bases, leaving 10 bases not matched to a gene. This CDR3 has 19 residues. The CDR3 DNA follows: TGTGCCTGGAGTGTTTTTAGCGGGGGGTTTTTCGCGAACACCGGGGAGCTGTTTTTT. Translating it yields CAWSVFSGGFFANTGELFF.

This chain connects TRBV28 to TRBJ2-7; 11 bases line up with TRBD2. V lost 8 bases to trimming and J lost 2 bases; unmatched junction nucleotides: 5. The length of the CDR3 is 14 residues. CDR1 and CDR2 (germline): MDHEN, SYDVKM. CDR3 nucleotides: TGTGCCAGCGGTAATAGCGGGGGGGCCTACGAGCAGTACTTC. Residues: CASGNSGGAYEQYF. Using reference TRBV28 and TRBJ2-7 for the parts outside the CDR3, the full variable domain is DVKVTQSSRYLVKRTGEKVFLECVQDMDHENMFWYRQDPGLGLRLIYFSYDVKMKEKGDIPEGYSVSREKKERFSLILESASTNQTSMYLCASGNSGGAYEQYFGPGTRLTVT.

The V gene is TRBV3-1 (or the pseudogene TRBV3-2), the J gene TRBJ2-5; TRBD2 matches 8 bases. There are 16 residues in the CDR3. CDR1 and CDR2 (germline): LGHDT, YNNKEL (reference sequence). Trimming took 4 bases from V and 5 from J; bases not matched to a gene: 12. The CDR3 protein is CASSPTSGGGRETQYF. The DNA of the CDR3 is TGTGCCAGCAGCCCGACATCGGGGGGGGGCAGGGAGACCCAGTACTTC.

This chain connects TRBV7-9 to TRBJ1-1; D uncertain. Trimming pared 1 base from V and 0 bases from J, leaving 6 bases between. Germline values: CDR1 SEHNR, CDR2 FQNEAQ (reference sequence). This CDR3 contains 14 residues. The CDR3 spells CASSLDGVNTEAFF. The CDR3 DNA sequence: TGTGCCAGCAGCTTAGACGGGGTGAACACTGAAGCTTTCTTT.

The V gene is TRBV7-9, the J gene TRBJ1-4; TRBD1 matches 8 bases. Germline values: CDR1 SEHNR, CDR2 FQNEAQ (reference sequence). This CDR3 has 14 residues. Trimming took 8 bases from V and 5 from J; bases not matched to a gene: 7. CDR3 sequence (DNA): TGTGCCAGCGGTCACGGGACAGGCAATGAAAAACTGTTTTTT. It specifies CASGHGTGNEKLFF.

For the CDR3, the DNA is TGTGCCAGTAGTCCCCGGTTTCCCCTCGGCGAGCAGTACTTC. This gives the protein CASSPRFPLGEQYF. The rearrangement links TRBV19 to TRBJ2-7; D ambiguous. The CDR3 consists of 14 residues. Germline V gene data show CDR1 as LNHDA and CDR2 as SQIVND (reference sequence). V lost 5 bases to trimming and J lost 6 bases, with 17 bases between them.

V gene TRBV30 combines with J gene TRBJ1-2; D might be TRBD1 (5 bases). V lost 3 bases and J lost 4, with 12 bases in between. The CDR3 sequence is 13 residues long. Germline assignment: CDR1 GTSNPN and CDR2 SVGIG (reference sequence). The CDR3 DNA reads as TGTGCCTGGAGACAGGCTACCCCCTATGGCTACACCTTC. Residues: CAWRQATPYGYTF.

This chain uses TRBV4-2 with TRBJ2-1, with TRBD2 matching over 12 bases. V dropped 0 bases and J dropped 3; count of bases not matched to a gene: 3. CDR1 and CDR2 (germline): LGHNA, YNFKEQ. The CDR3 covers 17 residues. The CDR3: CASSQDPSGGGYNEQFF. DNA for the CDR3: TGTGCCAGCAGCCAAGACCCTAGCGGGGGGGGCTACAATGAGCAGTTCTTC.

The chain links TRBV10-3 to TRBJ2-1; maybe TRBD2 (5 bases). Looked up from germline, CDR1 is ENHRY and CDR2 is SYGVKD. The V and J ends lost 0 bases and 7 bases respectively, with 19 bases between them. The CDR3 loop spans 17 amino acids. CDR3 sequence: CAISESGRGFGGNEQFF. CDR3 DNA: TGTGCCATCAGTGAGTCAGGGCGCGGGTTTGGCGGGAATGAGCAGTTCTTC.

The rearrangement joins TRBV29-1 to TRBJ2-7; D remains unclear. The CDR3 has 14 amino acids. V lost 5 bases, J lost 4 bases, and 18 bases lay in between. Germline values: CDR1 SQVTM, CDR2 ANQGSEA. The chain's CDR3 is CSVTSTDPRYEQYF. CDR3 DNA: TGCAGCGTTACTTCGACCGACCCCAGGTACGAGCAGTACTTC.

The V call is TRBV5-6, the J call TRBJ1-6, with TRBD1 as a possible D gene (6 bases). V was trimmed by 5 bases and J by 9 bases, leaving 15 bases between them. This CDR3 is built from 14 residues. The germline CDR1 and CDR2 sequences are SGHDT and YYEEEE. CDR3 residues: CASSSWGRGSPLHF. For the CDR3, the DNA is TGTGCCAGCAGTTCCTGGGGGCGCGGTTCACCCCTCCACTTT.

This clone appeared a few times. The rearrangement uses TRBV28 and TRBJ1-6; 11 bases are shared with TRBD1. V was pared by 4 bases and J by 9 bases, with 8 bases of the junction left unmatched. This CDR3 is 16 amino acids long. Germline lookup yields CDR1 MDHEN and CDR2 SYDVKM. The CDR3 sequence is CASSSASGTGGSPLHF. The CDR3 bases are TGTGCCAGCAGTTCTGCCTCCGGGACAGGGGGTTCACCCCTCCACTTT.

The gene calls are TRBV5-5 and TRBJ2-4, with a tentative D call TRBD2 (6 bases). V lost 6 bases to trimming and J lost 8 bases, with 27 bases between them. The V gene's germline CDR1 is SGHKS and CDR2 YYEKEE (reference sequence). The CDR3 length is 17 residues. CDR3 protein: CASTSWTGTHTRHIQYF. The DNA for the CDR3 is TGTGCCAGCACCTCTTGGACCGGGACTCATACGAGACACATTCAGTACTTC. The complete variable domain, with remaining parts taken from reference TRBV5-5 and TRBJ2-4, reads DAGVTQSPTHLIKTRGQQVTLRCSPISGHKSVSWYQQVLGQGPQFIFQYYEKEERGRGNFPDRFSARQFPNYSSELNVNALLLGDSALYLCASTSWTGTHTRHIQYFGAGTRLSVL.